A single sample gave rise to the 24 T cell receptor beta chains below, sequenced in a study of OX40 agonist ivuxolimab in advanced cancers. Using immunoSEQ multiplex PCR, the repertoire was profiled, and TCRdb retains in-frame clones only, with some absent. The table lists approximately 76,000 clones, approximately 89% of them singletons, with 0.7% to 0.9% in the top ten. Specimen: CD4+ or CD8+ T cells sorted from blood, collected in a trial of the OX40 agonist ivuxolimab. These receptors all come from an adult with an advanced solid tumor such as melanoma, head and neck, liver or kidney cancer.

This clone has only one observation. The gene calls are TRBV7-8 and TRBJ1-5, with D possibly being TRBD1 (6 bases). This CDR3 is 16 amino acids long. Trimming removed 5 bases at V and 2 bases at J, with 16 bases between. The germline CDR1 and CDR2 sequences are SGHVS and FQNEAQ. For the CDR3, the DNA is TGTGCCAGCAGCCCGATACAGGGCCGGGGCAATCAGCCCCAGCATTTT. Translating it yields CASSPIQGRGNQPQHF.

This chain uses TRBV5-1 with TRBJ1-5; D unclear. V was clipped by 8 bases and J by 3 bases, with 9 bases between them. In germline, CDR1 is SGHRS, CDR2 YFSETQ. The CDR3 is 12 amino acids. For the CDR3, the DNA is TGCGCCAGGTTAGGTTCCAATCAGCCCCAGCATTTT. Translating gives CARLGSNQPQHF.

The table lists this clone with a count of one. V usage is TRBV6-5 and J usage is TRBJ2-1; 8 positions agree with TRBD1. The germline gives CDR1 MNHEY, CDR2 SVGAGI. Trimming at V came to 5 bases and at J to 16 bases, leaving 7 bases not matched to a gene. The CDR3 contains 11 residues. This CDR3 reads CASSTPGQDFF. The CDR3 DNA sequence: TGTGCCAGCAGTACCCCGGGACAGGATTTCTTC.

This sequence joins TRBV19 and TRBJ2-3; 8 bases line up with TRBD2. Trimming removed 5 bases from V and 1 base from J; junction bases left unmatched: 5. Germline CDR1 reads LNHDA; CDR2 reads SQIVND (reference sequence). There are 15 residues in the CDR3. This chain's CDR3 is CASSAGGAGTDTQYF. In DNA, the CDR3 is TGTGCCAGTAGTGCCGGGGGGGCGGGCACAGATACGCAGTATTTT.

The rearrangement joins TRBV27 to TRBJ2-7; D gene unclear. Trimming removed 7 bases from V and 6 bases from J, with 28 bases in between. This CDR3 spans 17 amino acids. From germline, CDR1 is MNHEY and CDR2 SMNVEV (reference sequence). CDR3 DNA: TGTGCCAGCAACCCCGGCGCAATGAGCCGGTTTAATAGCGAGCAGTACTTC. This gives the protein CASNPGAMSRFNSEQYF.

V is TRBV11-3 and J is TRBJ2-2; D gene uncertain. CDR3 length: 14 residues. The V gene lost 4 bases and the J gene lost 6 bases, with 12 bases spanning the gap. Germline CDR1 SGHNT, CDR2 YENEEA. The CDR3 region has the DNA TGTGCCAGCAGCTCCTTGGTGGGATCCGGGGAGCTGTTTTTT. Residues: CASSSLVGSGELFF.

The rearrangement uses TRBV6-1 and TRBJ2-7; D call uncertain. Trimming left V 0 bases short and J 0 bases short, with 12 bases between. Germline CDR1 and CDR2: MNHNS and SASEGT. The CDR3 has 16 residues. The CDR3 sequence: CASSEALARSSYEQYF. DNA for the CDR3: TGTGCCAGCAGTGAAGCGCTTGCACGGAGCTCCTACGAGCAGTACTTC.

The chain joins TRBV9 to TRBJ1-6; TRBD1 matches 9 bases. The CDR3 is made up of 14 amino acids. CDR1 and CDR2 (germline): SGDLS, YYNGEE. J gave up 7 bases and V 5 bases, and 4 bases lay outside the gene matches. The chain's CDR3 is CASREQGANSPLHF. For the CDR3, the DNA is TGTGCCAGCAGAGAACAGGGGGCCAATTCACCCCTCCACTTT.

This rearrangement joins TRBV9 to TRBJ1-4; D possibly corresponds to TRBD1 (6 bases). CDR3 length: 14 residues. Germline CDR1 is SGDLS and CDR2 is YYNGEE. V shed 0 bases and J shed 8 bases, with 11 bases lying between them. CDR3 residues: CASSVDRDGEKLFF. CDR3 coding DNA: TGTGCCAGCAGCGTAGACAGGGATGGGGAAAAACTGTTTTTT.

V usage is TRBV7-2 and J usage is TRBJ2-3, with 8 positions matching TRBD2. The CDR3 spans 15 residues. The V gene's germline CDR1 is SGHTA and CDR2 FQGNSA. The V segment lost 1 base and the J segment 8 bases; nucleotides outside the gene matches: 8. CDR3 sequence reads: CASSLDSGTKGTQYF. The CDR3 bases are TGTGCCAGCAGCTTAGATAGCGGGACCAAAGGTACGCAGTATTTT.

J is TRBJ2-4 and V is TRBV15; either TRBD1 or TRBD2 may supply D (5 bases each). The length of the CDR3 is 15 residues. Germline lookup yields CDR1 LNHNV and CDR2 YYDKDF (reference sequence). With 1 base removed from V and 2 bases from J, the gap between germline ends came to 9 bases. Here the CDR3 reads CATSRGDGTKNIQYF. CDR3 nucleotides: TGTGCCACCAGCAGAGGGGACGGGACCAAAAACATTCAGTACTTC.

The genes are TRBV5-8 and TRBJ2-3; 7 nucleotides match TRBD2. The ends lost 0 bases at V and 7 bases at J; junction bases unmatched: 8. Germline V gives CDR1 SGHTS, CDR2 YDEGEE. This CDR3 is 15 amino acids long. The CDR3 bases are TGTGCCAGCAGCTTGGGAACGGGAGGAGGCAATACGCAGTATTTT. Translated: CASSLGTGGGNTQYF. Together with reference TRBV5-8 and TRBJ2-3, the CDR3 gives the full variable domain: EAGVTQSPTHLIKTRGQQATLRCSPISGHTSVYWYQQALGLGLQFLLWYDEGEERNRGNFPPRFSGRQFPNYSSELNVNALELEDSALYLCASSLGTGGGNTQYFGPGTRLTVL.

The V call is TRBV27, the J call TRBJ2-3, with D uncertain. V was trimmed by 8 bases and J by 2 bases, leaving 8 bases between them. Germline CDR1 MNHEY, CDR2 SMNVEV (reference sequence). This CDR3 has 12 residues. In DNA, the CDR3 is TGTGCCAGCCGGACGCTCACAGATACGCAGTATTTT. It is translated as CASRTLTDTQYF.

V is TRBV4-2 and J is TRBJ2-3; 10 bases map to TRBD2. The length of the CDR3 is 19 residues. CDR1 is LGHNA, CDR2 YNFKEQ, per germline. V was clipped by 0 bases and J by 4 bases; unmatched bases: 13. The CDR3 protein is CASSQDLQAGGPRADTQYF. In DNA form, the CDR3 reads TGTGCCAGCAGCCAAGATCTTCAAGCGGGAGGGCCTAGGGCAGATACGCAGTATTTT.

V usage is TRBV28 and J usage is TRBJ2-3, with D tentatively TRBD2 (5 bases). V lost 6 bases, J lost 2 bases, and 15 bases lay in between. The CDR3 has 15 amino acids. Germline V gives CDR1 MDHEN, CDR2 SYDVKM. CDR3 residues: CASSKKSDFTDTQYF. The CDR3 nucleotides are TGTGCCAGCAGCAAAAAATCGGACTTCACAGATACGCAGTATTTT.

The CDR3 bases are TGTGCCTGGAGTACGCGATACGCGTCAGCCCGCGGGGGCTATGGCTACACCTTC. Residues: CAWSTRYASARGGYGYTF. The genes are TRBV30 and TRBJ1-2; weak D call: TRBD1 (5 bases). Germline assignment: CDR1 GTSNPN and CDR2 SVGIG (reference sequence). CDR3 length equals 18 residues. Trimming left V 2 bases short and J 4 bases short, with 26 bases between.

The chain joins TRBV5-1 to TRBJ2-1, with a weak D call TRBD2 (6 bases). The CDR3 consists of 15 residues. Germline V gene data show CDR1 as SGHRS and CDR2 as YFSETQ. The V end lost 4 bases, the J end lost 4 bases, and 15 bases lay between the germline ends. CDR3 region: CASSPSSDSYNEQFF. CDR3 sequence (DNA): TGCGCCAGCAGCCCCTCTAGCGACAGTTACAATGAGCAGTTCTTC.

The CDR3 region is CSGGIQEETQYF. CDR3 bases: TGCAGCGGGGGGATACAGGAGGAGACCCAGTACTTC. This chain connects TRBV29-1 to TRBJ2-5; D is perhaps TRBD1 or TRBD2 (5 bases each). Between the trimmed V and J ends, which lost 7 bases and 5 bases, there was a span of 14 bases. The CDR3 is 12 amino acids. Germline CDR1 SQVTM, CDR2 ANQGSEA.

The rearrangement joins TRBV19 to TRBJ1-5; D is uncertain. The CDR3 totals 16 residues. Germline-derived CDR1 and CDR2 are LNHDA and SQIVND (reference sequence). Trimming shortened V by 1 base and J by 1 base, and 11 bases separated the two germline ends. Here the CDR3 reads CASSIGVGISNQPQHF. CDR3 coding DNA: TGTGCCAGTAGTATAGGTGTAGGGATCAGCAATCAGCCCCAGCATTTT.

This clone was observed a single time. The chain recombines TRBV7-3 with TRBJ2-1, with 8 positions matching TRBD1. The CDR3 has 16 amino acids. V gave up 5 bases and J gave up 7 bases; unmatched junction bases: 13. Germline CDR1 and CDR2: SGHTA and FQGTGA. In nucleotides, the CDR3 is TGTGCCAGCAGCCCCCTGGGACAGGCTCGGGAGAATGAGCAGTTCTTC. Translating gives CASSPLGQARENEQFF.

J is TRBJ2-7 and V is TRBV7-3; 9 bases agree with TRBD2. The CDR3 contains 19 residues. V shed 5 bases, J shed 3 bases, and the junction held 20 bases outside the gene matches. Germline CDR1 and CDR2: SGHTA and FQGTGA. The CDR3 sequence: CASSLQAGGITSPLYEQYF. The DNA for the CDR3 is TGTGCCAGCAGCCTTCAAGCGGGAGGAATAACTTCCCCTCTCTACGAGCAGTACTTC.

The CDR3 coding sequence is TGTGCCTGGACCCTAGCGGGGTCAGATACGCAGTATTTT. This gives the protein CAWTLAGSDTQYF. The gene calls are TRBV30 and TRBJ2-3; 9 bases match TRBD2. CDR3 length: 13 residues. The ends lost 4 bases at V and 4 bases at J; junction bases unmatched: 3. Germline V gene lookup returns CDR1 GTSNPN and CDR2 SVGIG (reference sequence).

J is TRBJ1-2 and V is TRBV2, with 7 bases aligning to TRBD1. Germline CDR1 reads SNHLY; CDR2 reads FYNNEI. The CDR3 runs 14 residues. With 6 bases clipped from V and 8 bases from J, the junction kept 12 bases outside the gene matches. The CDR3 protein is CASSPLVTGDGYTF. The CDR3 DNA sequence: TGTGCCAGCAGCCCTTTGGTTACAGGGGACGGCTACACCTTC.

CDR3 amino acids: CASSSHFSSGGRYEQYF. The CDR3 coding sequence is TGTGCCAGCAGTTCCCACTTCTCTAGCGGGGGGCGTTACGAGCAGTACTTC. The gene calls are TRBV27 and TRBJ2-7; TRBD2 matches at 11 bases. The CDR3 length is 17 residues. After removal of 4 bases from V and 4 bases from J, the junction contained 12 bases not matched to a gene. Germline V gene sequence: CDR1 MNHEY, CDR2 SMNVEV (reference sequence).